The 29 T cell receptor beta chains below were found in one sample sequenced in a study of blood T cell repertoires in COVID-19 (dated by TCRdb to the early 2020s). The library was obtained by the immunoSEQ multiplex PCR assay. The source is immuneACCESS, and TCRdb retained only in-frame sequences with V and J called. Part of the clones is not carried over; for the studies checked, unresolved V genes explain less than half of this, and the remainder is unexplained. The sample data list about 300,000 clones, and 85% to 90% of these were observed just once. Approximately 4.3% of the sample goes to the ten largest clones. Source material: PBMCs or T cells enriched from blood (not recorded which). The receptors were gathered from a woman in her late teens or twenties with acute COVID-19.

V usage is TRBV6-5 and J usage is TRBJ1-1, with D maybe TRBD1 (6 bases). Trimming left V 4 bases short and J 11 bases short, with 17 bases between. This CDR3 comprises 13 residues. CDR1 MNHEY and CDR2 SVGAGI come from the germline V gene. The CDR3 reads CASSFKRGQNAFF. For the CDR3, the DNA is TGTGCCAGCAGTTTTAAAAGAGGACAGAACGCTTTCTTT.

In nucleotides, the CDR3 is TGTGCCAGCTCACCGGGACAGGGGATGCCACAGCCCCAGCATTTT. It encodes CASSPGQGMPQPQHF. V is TRBV18 and J is TRBJ1-5, with 10 bases fitting TRBD1. The germline V gene has CDR1 KGHSH and CDR2 LQKENI. J was trimmed by 7 bases and V by 3 bases; bases with no gene match: 6. The CDR3 is 15 residues long. Supplemented by reference TRBV18 and TRBJ1-5, the full variable domain reads NAGVMQNPRHLVRRRGQEARLRCSPMKGHSHVYWYRQLPEEGLKFMVYLQKENIIDESGMPKERFSAEFPKEGPSILRIQQVVRGDSAAYFCASSPGQGMPQPQHFGDGTRLSIL.

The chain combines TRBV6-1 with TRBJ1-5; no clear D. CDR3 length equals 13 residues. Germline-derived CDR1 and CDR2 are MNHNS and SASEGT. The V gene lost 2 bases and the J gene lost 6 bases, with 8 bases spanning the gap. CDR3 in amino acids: CASSESRVQPQHF. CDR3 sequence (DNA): TGTGCCAGCAGTGAATCGAGGGTTCAGCCCCAGCATTTT.

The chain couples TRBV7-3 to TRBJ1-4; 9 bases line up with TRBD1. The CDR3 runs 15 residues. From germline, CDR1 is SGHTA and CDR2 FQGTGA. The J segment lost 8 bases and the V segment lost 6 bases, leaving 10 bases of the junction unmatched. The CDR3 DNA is TGTGCCAGCAGTTCTACAGGGGGCGCGGGAGAAAAACTGTTTTTT. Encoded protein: CASSSTGGAGEKLFF.

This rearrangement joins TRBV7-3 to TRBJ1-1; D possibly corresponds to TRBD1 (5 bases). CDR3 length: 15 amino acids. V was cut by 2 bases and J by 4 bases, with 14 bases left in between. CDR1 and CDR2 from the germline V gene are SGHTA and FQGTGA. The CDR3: CASSLYKGLLTEAFF. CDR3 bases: TGTGCCAGCAGCTTATACAAGGGGCTACTCACTGAAGCTTTCTTT.

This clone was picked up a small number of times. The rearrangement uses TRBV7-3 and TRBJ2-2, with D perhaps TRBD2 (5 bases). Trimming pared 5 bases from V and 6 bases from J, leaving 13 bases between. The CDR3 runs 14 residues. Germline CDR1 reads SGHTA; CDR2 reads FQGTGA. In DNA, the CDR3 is TGTGCCAGCAGCCCTCTACTAGGCCCCGGGGAGCTGTTTTTT. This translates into CASSPLLGPGELFF.

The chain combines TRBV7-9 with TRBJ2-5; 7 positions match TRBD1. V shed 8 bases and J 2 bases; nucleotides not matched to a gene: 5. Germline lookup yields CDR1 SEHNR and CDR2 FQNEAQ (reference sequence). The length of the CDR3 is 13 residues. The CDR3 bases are TGTGCCAGCGGACGCAGGGGGCAAGAGACCCAGTACTTC. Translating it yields CASGRRGQETQYF. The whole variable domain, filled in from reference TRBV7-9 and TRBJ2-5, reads DTGVSQNPRHKITKRGQNVTFRCDPISEHNRLYWYRQTLGQGPEFLTYFQNEAQLEKSRLLSDRFSAERPKGSFSTLEIQRTEQGDSAMYLCASGRRGQETQYFGPGTRLLVL.

This CDR3 is CAWSGLAGSRELFF. The CDR3 nucleotides read TGTGCCTGGAGTGGGCTAGCGGGAAGCAGGGAGCTGTTTTTT. The V gene is TRBV30, the J gene TRBJ2-2; TRBD2 agrees at 9 bases. Germline CDR1 reads GTSNPN; CDR2 reads SVGIG (reference sequence). CDR3 length: 14 amino acids. V was clipped by 1 base and J by 9 bases; unmatched bases: 6.

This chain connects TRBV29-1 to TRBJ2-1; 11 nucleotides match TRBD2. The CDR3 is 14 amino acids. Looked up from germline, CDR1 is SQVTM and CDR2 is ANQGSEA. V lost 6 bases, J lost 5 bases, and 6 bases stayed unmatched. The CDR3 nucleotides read TGCAGCGTATCGGGACTAGCGGACAACAATGAGCAGTTCTTC. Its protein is CSVSGLADNNEQFF.

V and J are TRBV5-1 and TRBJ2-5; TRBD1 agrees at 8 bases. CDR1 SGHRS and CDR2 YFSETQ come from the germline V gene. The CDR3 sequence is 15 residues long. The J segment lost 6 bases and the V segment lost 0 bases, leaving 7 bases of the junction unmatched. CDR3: CASSLASGGGKTQYF. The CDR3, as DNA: TGCGCCAGCAGCTTGGCTTCAGGGGGCGGGAAGACCCAGTACTTC.

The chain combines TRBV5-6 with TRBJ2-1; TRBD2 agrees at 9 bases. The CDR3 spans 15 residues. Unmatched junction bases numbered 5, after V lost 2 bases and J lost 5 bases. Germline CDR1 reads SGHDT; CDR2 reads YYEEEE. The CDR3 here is CASSFLAGSHNEQFF. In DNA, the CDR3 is TGTGCCAGCAGCTTCCTAGCGGGATCTCACAATGAGCAGTTCTTC.

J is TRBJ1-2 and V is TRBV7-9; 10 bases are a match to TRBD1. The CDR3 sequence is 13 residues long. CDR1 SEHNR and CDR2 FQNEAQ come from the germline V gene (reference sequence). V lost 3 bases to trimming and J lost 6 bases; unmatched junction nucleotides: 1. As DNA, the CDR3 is TGTGCCAGCAGCTTCGGACAGGGGGATGGCTACACCTTC. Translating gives CASSFGQGDGYTF.

CDR3 sequence reads: CASSLEAGLNTEAFF. The DNA of the CDR3 is TGCGCCAGCAGCTTGGAGGCAGGGCTGAACACTGAAGCTTTCTTT. The genes are TRBV5-1 and TRBJ1-1; D is perhaps TRBD1 (5 bases). The ends were cut back, 0 bases at V and 0 bases at J, with 9 bases in the middle. The CDR3 extends over 15 amino acids. Germline V CDR1 and CDR2: SGHRS, YFSETQ.

CDR3 residues: CASSLGTGEYNEQFF. CDR3 sequence (DNA): TGTGCCAGCAGCTTAGGGACAGGGGAATACAATGAGCAGTTCTTC. The chain combines TRBV7-9 with TRBJ2-1; 9 bases are shared with TRBD1. CDR3 length: 15 amino acids. Per the germline V gene, CDR1 is SEHNR and CDR2 is FQNEAQ (reference sequence). J gave up 4 bases and V 1 base, and 2 bases lay outside the gene matches.

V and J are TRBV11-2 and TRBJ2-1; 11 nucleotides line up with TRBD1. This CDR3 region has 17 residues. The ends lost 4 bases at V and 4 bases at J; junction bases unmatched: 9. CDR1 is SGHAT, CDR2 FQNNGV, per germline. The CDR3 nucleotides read TGTGCCAGCAGCTCCCCCGGCGGGACAGGGGGATACAATGAGCAGTTCTTC. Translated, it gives CASSSPGGTGGYNEQFF.

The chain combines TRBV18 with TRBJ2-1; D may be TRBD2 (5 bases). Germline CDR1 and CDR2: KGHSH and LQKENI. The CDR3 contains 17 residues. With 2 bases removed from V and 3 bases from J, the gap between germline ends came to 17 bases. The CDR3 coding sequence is TGTGCCAGCTCACCAAGACTAACCGCAAAAATCTACAATGAGCAGTTCTTC. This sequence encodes CASSPRLTAKIYNEQFF.

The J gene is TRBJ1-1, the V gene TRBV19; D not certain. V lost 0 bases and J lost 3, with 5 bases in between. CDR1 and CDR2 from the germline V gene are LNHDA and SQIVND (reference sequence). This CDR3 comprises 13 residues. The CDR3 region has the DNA TGTGCCAGTAGTATAGATCGAGACACTGAAGCTTTCTTT. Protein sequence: CASSIDRDTEAFF.

CDR3 nucleotide sequence: TGTGCCAGCAGTTTAGAGGCGGCGGGCCAGAAGTTCTTC. Amino acid sequence: CASSLEAAGQKFF. This chain uses TRBV12-3 or TRBV12-4 with TRBJ2-1, with D perhaps TRBD2 (5 bases). The CDR3 is made up of 13 amino acids. Trimming cost V 1 base and J 14 bases, with 15 bases left between them.

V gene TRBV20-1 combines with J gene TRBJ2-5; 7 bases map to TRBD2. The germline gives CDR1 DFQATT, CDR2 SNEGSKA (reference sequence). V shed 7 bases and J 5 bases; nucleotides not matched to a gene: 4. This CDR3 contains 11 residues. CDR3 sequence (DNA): TGCAGTGGGGAGGGCCTCGAGACCCAGTACTTC. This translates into CSGEGLETQYF.

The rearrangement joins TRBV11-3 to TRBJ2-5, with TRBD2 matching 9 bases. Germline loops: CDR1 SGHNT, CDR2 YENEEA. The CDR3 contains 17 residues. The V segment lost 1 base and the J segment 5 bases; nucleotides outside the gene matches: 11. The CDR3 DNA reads TGTGCCAGCAGCTTAGGAGCTAGCGGGGACGCGCGGGAGACCCAGTACTTC. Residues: CASSLGASGDARETQYF.

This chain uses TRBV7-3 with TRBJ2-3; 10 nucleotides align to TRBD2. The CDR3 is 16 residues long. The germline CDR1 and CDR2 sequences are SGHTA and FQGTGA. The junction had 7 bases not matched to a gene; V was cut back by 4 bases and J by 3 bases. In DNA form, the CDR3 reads TGTGCCAGCAGCTCCGCTCTAGCGGGAGTTACAGATACGCAGTATTTT. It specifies CASSSALAGVTDTQYF.

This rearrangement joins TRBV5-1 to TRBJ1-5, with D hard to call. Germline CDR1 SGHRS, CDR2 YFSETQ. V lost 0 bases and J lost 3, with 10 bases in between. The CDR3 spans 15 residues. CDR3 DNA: TGCGCCAGCAGCTTGGGAGGGATCGACAATCAGCCCCAGCATTTT. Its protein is CASSLGGIDNQPQHF.

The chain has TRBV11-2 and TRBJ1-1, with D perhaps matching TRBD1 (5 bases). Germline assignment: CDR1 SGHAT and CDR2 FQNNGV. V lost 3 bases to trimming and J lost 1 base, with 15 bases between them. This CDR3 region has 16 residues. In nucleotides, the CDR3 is TGTGCCAGCAGCTTGGGGTTGGGGCAGCGGAACACTGAAGCTTTCTTT. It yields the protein CASSLGLGQRNTEAFF.

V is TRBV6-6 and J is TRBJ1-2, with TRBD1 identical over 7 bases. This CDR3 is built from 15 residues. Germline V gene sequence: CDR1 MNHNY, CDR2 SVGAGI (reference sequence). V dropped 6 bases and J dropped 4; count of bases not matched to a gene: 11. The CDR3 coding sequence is TGTGCCAGCAGGGGGGCCGGAACAGGGGTCTATGGCTACACCTTC. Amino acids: CASRGAGTGVYGYTF.

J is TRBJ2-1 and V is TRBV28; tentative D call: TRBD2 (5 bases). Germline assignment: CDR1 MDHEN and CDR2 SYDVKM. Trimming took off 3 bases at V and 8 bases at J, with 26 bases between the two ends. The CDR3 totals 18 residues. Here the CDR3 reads CASSFSALTLDGIDEQFF. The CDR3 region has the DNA TGTGCCAGCAGTTTCTCGGCCCTTACTTTGGACGGGATCGATGAGCAGTTCTTC.

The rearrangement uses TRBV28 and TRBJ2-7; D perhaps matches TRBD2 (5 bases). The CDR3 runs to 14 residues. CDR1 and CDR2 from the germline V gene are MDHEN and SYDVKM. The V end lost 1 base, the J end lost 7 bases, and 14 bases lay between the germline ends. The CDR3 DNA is TGTGCCAGCAGTTTATTGAGGGAAGTTGAAGAGCAGTACTTC. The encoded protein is CASSLLREVEEQYF. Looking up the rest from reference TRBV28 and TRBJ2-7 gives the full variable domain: DVKVTQSSRYLVKRTGEKVFLECVQDMDHENMFWYRQDPGLGLRLIYFSYDVKMKEKGDIPEGYSVSREKKERFSLILESASTNQTSMYLCASSLLREVEEQYFGPGTRLTVT.

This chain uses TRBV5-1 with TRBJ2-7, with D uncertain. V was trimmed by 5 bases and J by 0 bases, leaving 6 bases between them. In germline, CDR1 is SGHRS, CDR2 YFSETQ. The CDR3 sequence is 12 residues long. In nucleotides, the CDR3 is TGCGCCAGCAGTGAGAGCTCCTACGAGCAGTACTTC. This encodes CASSESSYEQYF.

CDR3 protein: CASSRAGTGNSPLHF. In nucleotides, the CDR3 is TGTGCCAGTAGTAGGGCCGGGACAGGGAATTCACCCCTCCACTTT. The V call is TRBV19, the J call TRBJ1-6; TRBD1 matches at 9 bases. Germline values: CDR1 LNHDA, CDR2 SQIVND (reference sequence). The CDR3 has 15 amino acids. Trimming took 4 bases from V and 7 from J; bases not matched to a gene: 5.

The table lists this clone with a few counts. Here the CDR3 reads CAIARGGGMSAGELFF. As DNA, the CDR3 is TGTGCCATCGCGAGGGGGGGCGGGATGAGCGCCGGGGAGCTGTTTTTT. The rearrangement links TRBV10-3 to TRBJ2-2; a possible D gene is TRBD2 (7 bases). This CDR3 comprises 16 residues. Germline V gene data show CDR1 as ENHRY and CDR2 as SYGVKD. Trimming pared 8 bases from V and 6 bases from J, leaving 22 bases between.